A single T cell receptor (beta chain) is shown here with its context. After constant-region reverse-primer amplification, full-length variable regions underwent semi-nested PCR with Nested Universal Primer A. In TCRdb, the 5' RACE reads were re-called with MiXCR into one record per CDR3 protein. Of some 57,000 distinct CDR3 sequences in the sample, about a sixth were seen once. The sequence derives from a female donor with breast cancer. The sequencing input was naive CD4+ T cells sorted from blood. Subset specified: naive CD4+ T cells, CD4+CD45RA+CD25-.

For the CDR3, the DNA is TGTGCCAGCAGCCCCTGGAGGACTAGCGGGAGTGGGAATGAGCAGTTCTTC. Translation gives CASSPWRTSGSGNEQFF. The rearrangement uses TRBV9 and TRBJ2-1; TRBD2 matches at 13 bases. From germline, CDR1 is SGDLS and CDR2 YYNGEE. The trim removed 4 bases at V and 7 bases at J, leaving 11 bases unmatched. This CDR3 has 17 residues.